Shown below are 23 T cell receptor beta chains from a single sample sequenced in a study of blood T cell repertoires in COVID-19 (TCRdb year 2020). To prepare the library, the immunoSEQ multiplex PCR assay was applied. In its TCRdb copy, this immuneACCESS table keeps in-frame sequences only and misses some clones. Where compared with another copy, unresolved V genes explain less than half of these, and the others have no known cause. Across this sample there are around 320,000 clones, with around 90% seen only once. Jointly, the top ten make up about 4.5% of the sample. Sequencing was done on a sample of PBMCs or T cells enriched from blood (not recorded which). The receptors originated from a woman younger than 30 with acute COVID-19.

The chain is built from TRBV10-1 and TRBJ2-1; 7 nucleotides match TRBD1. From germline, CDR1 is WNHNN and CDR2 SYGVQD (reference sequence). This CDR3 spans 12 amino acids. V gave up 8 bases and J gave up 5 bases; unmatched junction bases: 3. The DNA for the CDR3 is TGCGCCAGCGTTACAGGGGACAATGAGCAGTTCTTC. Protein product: CASVTGDNEQFF.

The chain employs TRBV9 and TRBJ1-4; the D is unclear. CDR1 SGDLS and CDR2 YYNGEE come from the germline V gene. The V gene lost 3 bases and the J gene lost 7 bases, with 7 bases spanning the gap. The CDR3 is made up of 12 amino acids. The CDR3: CASSGYSEKLFF. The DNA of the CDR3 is TGTGCCAGCAGCGGGTACAGTGAAAAACTGTTTTTT.

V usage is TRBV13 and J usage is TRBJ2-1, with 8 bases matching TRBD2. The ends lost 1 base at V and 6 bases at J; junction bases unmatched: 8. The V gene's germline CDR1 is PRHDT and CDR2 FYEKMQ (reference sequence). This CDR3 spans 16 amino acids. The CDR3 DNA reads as TGTGCCAGCAGCTTAGTTCGGCTAGCGGGCCCCAATGAGCAGTTCTTC. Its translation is CASSLVRLAGPNEQFF.

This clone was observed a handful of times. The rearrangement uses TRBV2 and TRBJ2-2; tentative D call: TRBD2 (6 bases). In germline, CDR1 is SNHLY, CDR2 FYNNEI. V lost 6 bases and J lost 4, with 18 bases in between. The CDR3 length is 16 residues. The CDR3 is CASRKLALESTGELFF. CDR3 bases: TGTGCCAGCAGAAAACTAGCCCTAGAGAGCACCGGGGAGCTGTTTTTT.

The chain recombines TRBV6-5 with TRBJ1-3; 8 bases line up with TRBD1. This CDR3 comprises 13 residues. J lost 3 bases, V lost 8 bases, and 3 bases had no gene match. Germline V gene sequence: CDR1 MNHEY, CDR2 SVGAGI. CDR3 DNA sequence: TGTGCCAGCGGGACAGGCTATGGAAACACCATATATTTT. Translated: CASGTGYGNTIYF.

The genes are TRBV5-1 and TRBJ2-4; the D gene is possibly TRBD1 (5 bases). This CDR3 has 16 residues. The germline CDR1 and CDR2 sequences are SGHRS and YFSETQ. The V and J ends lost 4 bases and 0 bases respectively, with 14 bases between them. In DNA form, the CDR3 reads TGCGCCAGCAGCGCCTCTGGTGGACAAGCCAAAAACATTCAGTACTTC. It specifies CASSASGGQAKNIQYF.

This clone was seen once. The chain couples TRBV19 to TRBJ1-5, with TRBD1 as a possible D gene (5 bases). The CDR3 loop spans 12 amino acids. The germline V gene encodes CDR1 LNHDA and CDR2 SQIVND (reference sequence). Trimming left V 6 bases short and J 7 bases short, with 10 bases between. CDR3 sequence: CASSNRGQPQHF. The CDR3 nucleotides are TGTGCCAGTAGCAATAGGGGCCAGCCCCAGCATTTT. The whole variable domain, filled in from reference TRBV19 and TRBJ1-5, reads DGGITQSPKYLFRKEGQNVTLSCEQNLNHDAMYWYRQDPGQGLRLIYYSQIVNDFQKGDIAEGYSVSREKKESFPLTVTSAQKNPTAFYLCASSNRGQPQHFGDGTRLSIL.

In DNA, the CDR3 is TGTGCCAGCAGCCGACTAGCTGCTAGCTACGAGCAGTACTTC. This codes for CASSRLAASYEQYF. The rearrangement links TRBV3-1 (or the pseudogene TRBV3-2) to TRBJ2-7; 7 bases are shared with TRBD2. Trimming took 4 bases from V and 3 from J; bases not matched to a gene: 6. Looked up from germline, CDR1 is LGHDT and CDR2 is YNNKEL (reference sequence). This CDR3 region has 14 residues.

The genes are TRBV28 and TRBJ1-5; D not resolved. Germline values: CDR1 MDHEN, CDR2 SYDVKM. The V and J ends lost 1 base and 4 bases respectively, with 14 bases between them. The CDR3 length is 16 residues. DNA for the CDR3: TGTGCCAGCAGTTTATCGATGGCAGTGCCTAATCAGCCCCAGCATTTT. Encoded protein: CASSLSMAVPNQPQHF.

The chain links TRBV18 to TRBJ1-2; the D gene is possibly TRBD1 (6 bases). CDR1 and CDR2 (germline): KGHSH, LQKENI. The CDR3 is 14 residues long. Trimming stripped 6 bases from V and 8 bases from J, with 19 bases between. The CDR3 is CASSPRQESTGYTF. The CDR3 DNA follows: TGTGCCAGCTCTCCTCGACAGGAAAGTACGGGCTACACCTTC.

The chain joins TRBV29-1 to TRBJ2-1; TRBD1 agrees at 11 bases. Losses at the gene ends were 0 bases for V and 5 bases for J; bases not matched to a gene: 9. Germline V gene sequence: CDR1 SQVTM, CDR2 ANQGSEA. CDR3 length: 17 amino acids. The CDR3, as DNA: TGCAGCGTTGAAGATCGGGGGACAGGGGGAAATGACAATGAGCAGTTCTTC. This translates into CSVEDRGTGGNDNEQFF.

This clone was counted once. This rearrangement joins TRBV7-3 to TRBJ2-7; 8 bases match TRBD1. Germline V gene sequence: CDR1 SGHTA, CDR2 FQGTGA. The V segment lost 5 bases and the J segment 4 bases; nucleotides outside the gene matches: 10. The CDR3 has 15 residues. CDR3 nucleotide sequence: TGTGCCAGCAGCCCAGGACAGGGTTGGGGATACGAGCAGTACTTC. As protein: CASSPGQGWGYEQYF.

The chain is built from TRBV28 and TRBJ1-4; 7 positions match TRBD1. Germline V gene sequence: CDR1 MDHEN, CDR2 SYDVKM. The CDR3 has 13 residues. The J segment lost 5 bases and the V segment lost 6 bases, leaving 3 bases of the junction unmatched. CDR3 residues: CASSPDRNEKLFF. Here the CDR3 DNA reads TGTGCCAGCAGCCCGGACAGGAATGAAAAACTGTTTTTT.

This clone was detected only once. CDR3 in DNA: TGCAGCGTTGCGGGAGGGGCCCGCCCGGACAATGAGCAGTTCTTC. It encodes CSVAGGARPDNEQFF. The rearrangement links TRBV29-1 to TRBJ2-1; 8 bases align to TRBD2. Germline-derived CDR1 and CDR2 are SQVTM and ANQGSEA. The CDR3 length is 15 residues. V gave up 4 bases and J gave up 5 bases; unmatched junction bases: 10.

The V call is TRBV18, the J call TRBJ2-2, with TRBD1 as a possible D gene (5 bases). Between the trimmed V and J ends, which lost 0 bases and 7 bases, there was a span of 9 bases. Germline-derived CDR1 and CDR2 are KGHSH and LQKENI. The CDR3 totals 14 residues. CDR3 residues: CASSPPRAGGELFF. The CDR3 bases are TGTGCCAGCTCACCACCCAGGGCCGGCGGGGAGCTGTTTTTT.

The CDR3 reads CASSAGQIKETQYF. The CDR3 nucleotides are TGTGCCAGCAGTGCTGGACAGATTAAAGAGACCCAGTACTTC. The chain joins TRBV27 to TRBJ2-5; tentative D call: TRBD1 (6 bases). The V end was cut by 5 bases, the J end by 3 bases, with 13 bases between. From germline, CDR1 is MNHEY and CDR2 SMNVEV (reference sequence). There are 14 residues in the CDR3.

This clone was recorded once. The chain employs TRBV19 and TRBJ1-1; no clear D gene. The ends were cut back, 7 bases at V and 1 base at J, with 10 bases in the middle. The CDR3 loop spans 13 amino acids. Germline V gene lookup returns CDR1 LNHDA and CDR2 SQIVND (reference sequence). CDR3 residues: CASKYVGNTEAFF. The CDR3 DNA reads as TGTGCCAGTAAGTATGTCGGGAACACTGAAGCTTTCTTT.

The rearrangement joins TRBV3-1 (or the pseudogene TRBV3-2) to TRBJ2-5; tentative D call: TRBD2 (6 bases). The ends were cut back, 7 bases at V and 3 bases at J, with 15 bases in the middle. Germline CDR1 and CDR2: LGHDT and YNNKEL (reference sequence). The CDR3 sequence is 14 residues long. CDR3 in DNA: TGTGCCAGCACGGAGCGGGCGGTCGAAGAGACCCAGTACTTC. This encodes CASTERAVEETQYF.

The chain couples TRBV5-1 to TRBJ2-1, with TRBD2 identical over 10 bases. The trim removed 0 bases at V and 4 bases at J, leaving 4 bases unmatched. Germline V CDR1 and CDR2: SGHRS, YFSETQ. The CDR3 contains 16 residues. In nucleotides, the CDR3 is TGCGCCAGCAGCTTGGTTAGCGGGAGGTCTTACAATGAGCAGTTCTTC. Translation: CASSLVSGRSYNEQFF.

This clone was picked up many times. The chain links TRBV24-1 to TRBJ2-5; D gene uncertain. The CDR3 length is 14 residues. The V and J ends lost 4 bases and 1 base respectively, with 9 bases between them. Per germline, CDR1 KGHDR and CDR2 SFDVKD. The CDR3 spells CATSDSQAQETQYF. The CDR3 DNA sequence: TGTGCCACCAGTGACTCCCAGGCCCAAGAGACCCAGTACTTC.

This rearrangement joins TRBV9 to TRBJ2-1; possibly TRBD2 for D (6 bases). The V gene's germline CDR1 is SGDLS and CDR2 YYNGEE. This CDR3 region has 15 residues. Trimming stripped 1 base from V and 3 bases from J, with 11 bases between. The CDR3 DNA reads TGTGCCAGCAGCGTAATTAGCGGAGGCTACAATGAGCAGTTCTTC. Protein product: CASSVISGGYNEQFF.

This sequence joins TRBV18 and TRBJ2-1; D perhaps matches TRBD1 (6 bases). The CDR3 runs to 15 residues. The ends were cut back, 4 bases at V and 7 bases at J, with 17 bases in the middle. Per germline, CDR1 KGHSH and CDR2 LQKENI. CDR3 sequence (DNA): TGTGCCAGCTCACGGACCGGCAGGGGACAAAATGAGCAGTTCTTC. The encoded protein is CASSRTGRGQNEQFF.

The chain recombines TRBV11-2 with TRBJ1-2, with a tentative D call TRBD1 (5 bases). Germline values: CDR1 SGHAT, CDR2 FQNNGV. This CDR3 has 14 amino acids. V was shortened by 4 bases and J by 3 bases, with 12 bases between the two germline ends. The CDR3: CASSYGGIDYGYTF. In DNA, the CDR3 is TGTGCCAGCAGCTACGGGGGAATCGACTATGGCTACACCTTC.